This TCR beta chain came from a study of immune evolution from preneoplasia to lung adenocarcinoma. Patient tissue came from resections in Japan or China, 2014–2017. Measured with immunoSEQ multiplex PCR; TCRdb has only the in-frame clones, and not every one. The table shows just over 7,000 clones, with 60% to 80% occurring only once. CDR1 is SQVTM and CDR2 is ANQGSEA in the germline V gene. The length of the CDR3 is 12 residues. This receptor was taken from a person aged 65 to 79 with lung adenocarcinoma. The sequencing sample was made of FFPE adjacent normal lung tissue. V is TRBV29-1 and J is TRBJ2-3, with 7 nucleotides matching TRBD2. Here the CDR3 DNA reads TGCGGGAGTGCGGGGGTTGAGGATACGCAGTATTTT. This sequence encodes CGSAGVEDTQYF.